The source of this T cell receptor beta chain is a study of blood T cell repertoires in COVID-19. Repertoires were generated with immunoSEQ multiplex PCR, while TCRdb's copy carries only in-frame clones and drops some. Of around 180,000 clones in the sample, 88% were seen once. The CDR3 is made up of 14 amino acids. From germline, CDR1 is SGHDT and CDR2 YYEEEE. J lost 4 bases, V lost 7 bases, and 9 bases had no gene match. Material: peripheral blood. The chain combines TRBV5-6 with TRBJ2-5; 8 positions match TRBD2. The origin of this receptor is a woman in her 30s with acute or convalescent COVID-19. In DNA, the CDR3 is TGTGCCAGCGGACGAGCGGGAGTAATAGAGACCCAGTACTTC. Amino acid sequence: CASGRAGVIETQYF.